These T cell receptor beta chains were read from a single sample in a study of blood T cell repertoires in COVID-19. Here immunoSEQ multiplex PCR was the method, and the copy in TCRdb shows in-frame clones only, minus some. The repertoire holds 85,000 or so clones, roughly 79% seen once, with around 43% in the top ten. Sequenced: peripheral blood. These receptors came from a man older than 75 with acute or convalescent COVID-19. The CDR3 runs from the conserved cysteine through the conserved F or W. D genes are given only for firm matches. Clone size, where shown, is once, few, many, or a class for clones that have expanded.

CDR3 length | J gene | clone size | V gene | D gene | CDR3 DNA | CDR3 protein
14 | TRBJ1-2 | NA | TRBV5-1 | NA | TGCGCCAGCAGCTCGGGCGGGGGATCCTATGGCTACACCTTC | CASSSGGGSYGYTF
16 | TRBJ2-1 | NA | TRBV28 | TRBD2 | TGTGCCAGCAGTTCGAGGACTAGCGGGAGGGCGGGTGAGCAGTTCTTC | CASSSRTSGRAGEQFF
12 | TRBJ2-7 | NA | TRBV29-1 | NA | TGCAGCGTCGGGGACACCCCCTACGAGCAGTACTTC | CSVGDTPYEQYF
15 | TRBJ1-1 | NA | TRBV27 | TRBD1 | TGTGCCAGCAGTTCACAGGGGGGCATGAACACTGAAGCTTTCTTT | CASSSQGGMNTEAFF
14 | TRBJ1-6 | NA | TRBV7-9 | TRBD1 | TGTGCCAGCAGCCGACAGGGAGGCAATTCACCCCTCCACTTT | CASSRQGGNSPLHF
16 | TRBJ2-7 | once | TRBV6-5 | TRBD2 | TGTGCCAGCAGTTACTCACTAGCGGGAGGGTGGTACGAGCAGTACTTC | CASSYSLAGGWYEQYF
16 | TRBJ2-5 | few | TRBV7-9 | TRBD1 | TGTGCCAGCAGCTTAACTGACAGGGGGCTACAAGAGACCCAGTACTTC | CASSLTDRGLQETQYF
13 | TRBJ2-5 | NA | TRBV19 | NA | TGTGCCAGTAGTCCGGAGGGCCGGGAGACCCAGTACTTC | CASSPEGRETQYF
13 | TRBJ1-5 | NA | TRBV27 | NA | TGTGCCAGCTCGGACAGAAGCAATCAGCCCCAGCATTTT | CASSDRSNQPQHF
13 | TRBJ2-3 | NA | TRBV18 | TRBD2 | TGTGCCAGCTCCCGGGGAGGGATGGATACGCAGTATTTT | CASSRGGMDTQYF